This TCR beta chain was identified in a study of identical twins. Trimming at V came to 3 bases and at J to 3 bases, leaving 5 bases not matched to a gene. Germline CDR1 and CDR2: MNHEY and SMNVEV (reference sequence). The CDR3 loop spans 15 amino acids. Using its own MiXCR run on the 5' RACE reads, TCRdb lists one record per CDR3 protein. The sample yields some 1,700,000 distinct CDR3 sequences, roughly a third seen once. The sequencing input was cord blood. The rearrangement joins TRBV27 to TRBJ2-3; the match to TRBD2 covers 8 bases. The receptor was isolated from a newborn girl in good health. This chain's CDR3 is CASSFSTGGTDTQYF. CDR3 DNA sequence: TGTGCCAGCAGTTTCTCTACGGGGGGGACAGATACGCAGTATTTT.